This is a list of T cell receptor beta chains from one sample in a study of Graves' ophthalmopathy and Graves' hyperthyroidism. MiXCR was run by TCRdb on the multiplex PCR reads, yielding one entry per CDR3 protein. This sample carries over a million distinct CDR3 sequences, 35% to 40% of them seen once, and the ten largest clones take over 8.5%. The sample was peripheral blood or thyroid tissue (not recorded which). All receptors come from an adult man with Graves' hyperthyroidism. Each CDR3 is given with its conserved first and last residue.

v_call	j_call	cdr3_aa
TRBV4-1	TRBJ1-1	CASSQGALPGGFPAFF
TRBV7-2	TRBJ2-7	CASSLLTGQGAYEQYF
TRBV5-1	TRBJ1-2	CASSPEGQDGYTF
TRBV10-1	TRBJ2-7	CAKGGTADYEQYF
TRBV19	TRBJ1-2	CASAIMGQPYGYTF
TRBV6-5	TRBJ1-4	CASSYVAVDADEKLFF
TRBV25-1	TRBJ2-7	CASSEGQGWAYEQYF
TRBV9	TRBJ2-5	CASSVAVGETQYF
TRBV6-1	TRBJ2-5	CASSEGTNKETQYF
TRBV12-3/TRBV12-4	TRBJ1-2	CASSDLSRDGYTF
TRBV7-9	TRBJ2-7	CASSSTTGGASGYEQYF
TRBV6-2/TRBV6-3	TRBJ2-7	CASGKGAAYEQYF
TRBV7-8	TRBJ2-5	CASSLGIAGGFAGETQYF
TRBV9	TRBJ1-3	CASSVTAGRRGSYSGNTIYF
TRBV20-1	TRBJ1-1	CSASETSGFNEQFF
TRBV7-9	TRBJ2-7	CASSFGVSYEQHF
TRBV6-5	TRBJ2-7	CASSSAGTDEYEQYF
TRBV4-2	TRBJ1-4	CASSPHQDRNEKLFF
TRBV12-3/TRBV12-4	TRBJ1-4	CASSLAGTEKLFF
TRBV20-1	TRBJ1-4	CSARGRKDEKLVF
TRBV9	TRBJ1-4	CASSHFQGQLFF
TRBV7-6	TRBJ2-5	CASSLEWSGRQETQYF
TRBV3-1	TRBJ2-5	CASSHSGSEETQYF
TRBV25-1	TRBJ1-6	CASRETGQRSPLHF
TRBV12-3/TRBV12-4	TRBJ1-5	CASKQVALSNQPQHF
TRBV7-8	TRBJ1-5	CAWSPGTGKDQPQHF
TRBV2	TRBJ1-5	CASTPVASNQPQHF
TRBV11-2	TRBJ2-3	CASSLSSVGDTQYF
TRBV9	TRBJ1-4	CASSPEQGNGEKLFF
TRBV7-9	TRBJ2-7	CASSLKGGQGEQYF
TRBV10-3	TRBJ2-7	CASRGGLTSDEQYF
TRBV5-8	TRBJ1-1	CASSFPTAEAFF
TRBV10-3	TRBJ2-5	CAISDGTESQETQYF
TRBV10-3	TRBJ2-6	CAISESMRGYISGANVLTF
TRBV20-1	TRBJ1-5	CSALLAGGTETQHF